The clone carrying this T cell receptor (beta chain) was recorded once. Sorted out of PBMCs were CD4+ T cells and CD8+ T cells. This sample is drawn from a study of CD8+ T cells in alopecia areata. cDNA reverse transcribed from extracted RNA served as the sequencing template. Profiled with immunoSEQ multiplex PCR; TCRdb holds only in-frame clones, not every one. Of approximately 120,000 clones in the sample, roughly 50% are singletons; the top ten hold about 10%. The germline CDR1 and CDR2 sequences are GTSNPN and SVGIG (reference sequence). Trimming cost V 0 bases and J 1 base; bases outside gene matches: 4. This CDR3 spans 15 amino acids.

This chain connects TRBV30 to TRBJ1-1; 8 bases align to TRBD1. This TCR was recovered from a human donor with alopecia areata. Sequencing was done on a sample of NKG2D-low CD8+ T cells sorted from blood. The CDR3 nucleotides are TGTGCCTGGAGTGTCATCGGACAGGGGAACACTGAAGCTTTCTTT. This codes for CAWSVIGQGNTEAFF.